This entry lists 18 T cell receptor beta chains sequenced from one sample in a study of T cells in narcolepsy. Profiled with immunoSEQ multiplex PCR; TCRdb holds only in-frame clones, not every one. The data show roughly 38,000 clones, approximately 86% seen once. The sequenced material came from CD45RA- memory CD4+ T cells from PBMCs. These receptors all come from a human donor with narcolepsy.

This clone appeared a single time. The chain combines TRBV4-3 with TRBJ2-5; 8 nucleotides match TRBD1. V was clipped by 6 bases and J by 1 base; unmatched bases: 1. The CDR3 covers 13 residues. Germline CDR1 LGHNA, CDR2 YSLEER. CDR3 residues: CASRGTGQETQYF. Here the CDR3 DNA reads TGCGCCAGCAGGGGGACAGGCCAAGAGACCCAGTACTTC.

The chain employs TRBV6-4 and TRBJ1-1; a weak D match, TRBD1 (5 bases). V lost 4 bases and J lost 8, with 20 bases in between. This CDR3 comprises 15 residues. Germline values: CDR1 MRHNA, CDR2 SNTAGT. The CDR3 sequence: CASSGDRVSLGEAFF. For the CDR3, the DNA is TGTGCCAGCAGTGGGGACCGGGTCTCCCTAGGGGAAGCTTTCTTT.

The CDR3 sequence is CASSPPRSSLATNEKLFF. CDR3 sequence (DNA): TGTGCCAGCTCACCCCCACGTTCTAGCCTTGCAACTAATGAAAAACTGTTTTTT. V gene TRBV18 combines with J gene TRBJ1-4; D is undetermined. There are 18 residues in the CDR3. V was trimmed by 3 bases and J by 0 bases, leaving 17 bases between them. Germline values: CDR1 KGHSH, CDR2 LQKENI.

The chain links TRBV7-8 to TRBJ1-6, with 9 bases matching TRBD1. CDR1 is SGHVS, CDR2 FQNEAQ, per germline. The CDR3 runs 17 residues. With 4 bases clipped from V and 9 bases from J, the junction kept 13 bases outside the gene matches. CDR3 nucleotide sequence: TGTGCCAGCAGCTCCCAGACAGGGGGACGAATGAGTTCACCCCTCCACTTT. Encoded protein: CASSSQTGGRMSSPLHF.

V gene TRBV7-2 combines with J gene TRBJ1-5; the D is unclear. Germline values: CDR1 SGHTA, CDR2 FQGNSA. This CDR3 is built from 14 residues. The V end was cut by 2 bases, the J end by 3 bases, with 8 bases between. CDR3 in amino acids: CASSLSGFNQPQHF. CDR3 coding DNA: TGTGCCAGCAGCTTATCAGGCTTCAATCAGCCCCAGCATTTT.

V usage is TRBV4-1 and J usage is TRBJ1-6, with a weak D call TRBD1 (5 bases). From germline, CDR1 is MGHRA and CDR2 YSYEKL. The V gene lost 1 base and the J gene lost 5 bases, with 12 bases spanning the gap. The CDR3 spans 16 residues. DNA for the CDR3: TGCGCCAGCAGCCAAGGACAGTGGACGAATAATTCACCCCTCCACTTT. Translating gives CASSQGQWTNNSPLHF.

J is TRBJ2-3 and V is TRBV5-1; D remains unclear. V lost 1 base, J lost 3 bases, and 3 bases lay in between. CDR3 size: 12 residues. Per germline, CDR1 SGHRS and CDR2 YFSETQ. In DNA, the CDR3 is TGCGCCAGCAGCTTGCTGACAGATACGCAGTATTTT. It translates to CASSLLTDTQYF.

The V call is TRBV7-2, the J call TRBJ1-2; 9 positions match TRBD1. This CDR3 region has 16 residues. With 1 base clipped from V and 4 bases from J, the junction kept 7 bases outside the gene matches. Germline V gene data show CDR1 as SGHTA and CDR2 as FQGNSA. CDR3 DNA: TGTGCCAGCAGCTTAGTGGAACAGGGGGCAATCTATGGCTACACCTTC. This translates into CASSLVEQGAIYGYTF. The full variable domain, with the rest looked up from reference TRBV7-2 and TRBJ1-2, is GAGVSQSPSNKVTEKGKDVELRCDPISGHTALYWYRQSLGQGLEFLIYFQGNSAPDKSGLPSDRFSAERTGGSVSTLTIQRTQQEDSAVYLCASSLVEQGAIYGYTFGSGTRLTVV.

J is TRBJ2-1 and V is TRBV5-1; 11 positions match TRBD2. The CDR3 runs 18 residues. J was trimmed by 5 bases and V by 3 bases; bases with no gene match: 13. CDR1 and CDR2 from the germline V gene are SGHRS and YFSETQ. CDR3 in amino acids: CASSSLAGGLVSNNEQFF. CDR3 bases: TGCGCCAGCAGCTCTCTAGCGGGGGGCCTCGTGAGTAACAATGAGCAGTTCTTC.

The chain has TRBV6-6 and TRBJ1-2; perhaps TRBD1 as D (6 bases). The germline gives CDR1 MNHNY, CDR2 SVGAGI (reference sequence). The CDR3 is made up of 14 amino acids. Between the trimmed V and J ends, which lost 4 bases and 7 bases, there was a span of 16 bases. The CDR3 protein is CASSSPTQGGGYTF. The CDR3 bases are TGTGCCAGCAGTTCACCCACACAGGGAGGTGGCTACACCTTC.

The gene calls are TRBV7-3 and TRBJ1-5, with no clear D. Germline V gene data show CDR1 as SGHTA and CDR2 as FQGTGA. V lost 1 base to trimming and J lost 0 bases, with 7 bases between them. This CDR3 is built from 15 residues. CDR3 amino acids: CASSLNGISNQPQHF. CDR3 nucleotides: TGTGCCAGCAGCTTAAATGGGATTAGCAATCAGCCCCAGCATTTT.

This clone occurred once. This rearrangement joins TRBV7-2 to TRBJ2-7; D is perhaps TRBD1 or TRBD2 (5 bases each). Trimming removed 4 bases at V and 7 bases at J, with 14 bases between. Germline CDR1 reads SGHTA; CDR2 reads FQGNSA. The CDR3 runs to 13 residues. The DNA of the CDR3 is TGTGCCAGCAGCTCCCCCCTTGGGGGAGAGCAGTACTTC. Encoded protein: CASSSPLGGEQYF.

The V call is TRBV6-5, the J call TRBJ2-5, with TRBD1 identical over 8 bases. The DNA matches TRBJ2-7 better at its end, which makes the J call doubtful. CDR1 MNHEY and CDR2 SVGAGI come from the germline V gene. The CDR3 length is 12 residues. CDR3 sequence (DNA): TGTGCCAGCACCGTACAGGGGGGCGAGCAGTACTTC. This encodes CASTVQGGEQYF.

The chain has TRBV5-6 and TRBJ2-2; possible D gene TRBD2, 7 bases. V was trimmed by 0 bases and J by 4 bases, leaving 13 bases between them. In germline, CDR1 is SGHDT, CDR2 YYEEEE. The length of the CDR3 is 16 residues. Here the CDR3 DNA reads TGTGCCAGCAGCTTGGAGGGGGGGCCCACCACCGGGGAGCTGTTTTTT. This encodes CASSLEGGPTTGELFF.

This clone was observed a few times. The rearrangement uses TRBV6-6 and TRBJ1-6; D unclear. This CDR3 has 12 residues. Trimming pared 6 bases from V and 7 bases from J, leaving 7 bases between. The germline V gene has CDR1 MNHNY and CDR2 SVGAGI (reference sequence). The CDR3 region is CASSPTNSPLHF. The CDR3 DNA reads TGTGCCAGCAGCCCAACGAATTCACCCCTCCACTTT.

The rearrangement uses TRBV11-3 and TRBJ2-1; no firm D call. The V gene lost 0 bases and the J gene lost 7 bases, with 16 bases spanning the gap. The CDR3 sequence is 16 residues long. CDR1 and CDR2 (germline): SGHNT, YENEEA. The CDR3 loop is CASSLDGSRAVNEQFF. As DNA, the CDR3 is TGTGCCAGCAGCTTAGACGGCTCAAGGGCCGTTAATGAGCAGTTCTTC.

This clone was seen a handful of times. The gene calls are TRBV7-9 and TRBJ2-7; D uncertain. Germline CDR1 is SEHNR and CDR2 is FQNEAQ (reference sequence). Trimming shortened V by 0 bases and J by 10 bases, and 13 bases separated the two germline ends. The CDR3 contains 13 residues. CDR3 sequence: CASSLAPEQPQYF. The CDR3 DNA is TGTGCCAGCAGCTTAGCGCCCGAGCAGCCCCAGTACTTC.

V gene TRBV18 combines with J gene TRBJ1-2, with 7 bases matching TRBD1. The germline V gene has CDR1 KGHSH and CDR2 LQKENI. This CDR3 contains 17 residues. Unmatched junction bases numbered 16, after V lost 1 base and J lost 8 bases. CDR3 nucleotides: TGTGCCAGCTCACCACTGGGAGGGGGCGAAGTCTTATACGGCTACACCTTC. Protein: CASSPLGGGEVLYGYTF.